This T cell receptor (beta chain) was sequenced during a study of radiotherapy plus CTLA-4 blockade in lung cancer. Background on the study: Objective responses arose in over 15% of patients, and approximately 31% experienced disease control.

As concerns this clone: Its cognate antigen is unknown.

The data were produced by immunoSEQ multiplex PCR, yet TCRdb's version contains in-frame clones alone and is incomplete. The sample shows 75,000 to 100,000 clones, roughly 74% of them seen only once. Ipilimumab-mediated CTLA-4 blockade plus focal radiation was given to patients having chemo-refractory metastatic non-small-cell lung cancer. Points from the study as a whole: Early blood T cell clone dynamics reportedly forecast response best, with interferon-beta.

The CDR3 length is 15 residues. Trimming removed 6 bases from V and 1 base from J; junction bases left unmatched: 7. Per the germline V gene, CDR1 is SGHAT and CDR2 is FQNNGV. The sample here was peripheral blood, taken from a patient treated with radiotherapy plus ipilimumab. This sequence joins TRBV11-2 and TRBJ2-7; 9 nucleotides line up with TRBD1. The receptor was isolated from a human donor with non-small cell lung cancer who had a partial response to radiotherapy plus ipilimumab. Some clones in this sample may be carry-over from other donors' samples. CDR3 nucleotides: TGTGCCAGCAGACCAGGACAGGGGTCATCCTACGAGCAGTACTTC. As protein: CASRPGQGSSYEQYF.